This T cell receptor beta chain was documented in a study of cytomegalovirus exposure and HLA in healthy donors. Study-level findings and limits: Productive rates of about 87% or about 30% were seen for most TCR beta V segments in an earlier analysis. A later look showed TCR association rates differing by HLA locus, highest for DRB1 and lowest for HLA-C. A later analysis linked a missense DCLRE1C variant to TCR beta V- and J-gene trimming. Listed as cytomegalovirus-associated were 150 or so TCR beta chains.

The PCR made use of 60 Vbeta and 13 Jbeta primers. Profiled with immunoSEQ multiplex PCR; TCRdb holds only in-frame clones, not every one. The data contain 80,000 to 100,000 clones, around three quarters of them singletons. With respect to this clone: Its antigen is undetermined.

The germline gives CDR1 SEHNR, CDR2 FQNEAQ (reference sequence). Trimming removed 1 base at V and 2 bases at J, with 6 bases between. The CDR3 spans 13 residues. This sequence was found in a young man in good health and CMV-seronegative. The specimen was PBMCs. This chain connects TRBV7-9 to TRBJ2-7, with unresolved D. In DNA form, the CDR3 reads TGTGCCAGCAGCTTAGACGGTACCTACGAGCAGTACTTC. Amino acids: CASSLDGTYEQYF.